One sample yielded the 22 T cell receptor beta chains listed below, sequenced in a study of blood T cells in healthy people across ages. Alongside a J-beta primer mix, a sample-barcoded 5' primer served in a second PCR lasting about 7 to 12 cycles. TCRdb used MiXCR to reprocess the 5' RACE reads, holding one entry per CDR3 protein. Here the sample spans more than 1.4 million distinct CDR3 sequences, about 43% being singletons. Sequenced input: blood. The receptors here all came from a woman aged 18 to 35 in good health.

The chain carries TRBV7-8 and TRBJ2-1; 8 bases agree with TRBD2. The CDR3 totals 15 residues. The germline gives CDR1 SGHVS, CDR2 FQNEAQ. The V gene end was trimmed by 5 bases and the J gene end by 10 bases; junction bases not matched to a gene: 13. The DNA of the CDR3 is TGTGCCAGCAGCCCCAGGGCGGGAGGACACGAGGAGCAGTTCTTC. It codes for CASSPRAGGHEEQFF.

The chain uses TRBV6-6 and TRBJ1-1, with D uncertain. The germline V gene encodes CDR1 MNHNY and CDR2 SVGAGI (reference sequence). CDR3 length: 14 amino acids. V was clipped by 2 bases and J by 4 bases, with 11 bases between them. DNA for the CDR3: TGTGCCAGCAGTTACCGGACGGTGAGCACTGAAGCTTTCTTT. Translated, it gives CASSYRTVSTEAFF.

This sequence joins TRBV10-3 and TRBJ2-7; D perhaps matches TRBD2 (6 bases). TRBJ2-5 explains the end of the DNA better; the J call may be wrong. This CDR3 has 15 residues. CDR1 ENHRY and CDR2 SYGVKD come from the germline V gene. This chain's CDR3 is CAISLGGSEAGTQYF. Written as DNA, the CDR3 is TGTGCCATCTCACTGGGGGGATCCGAAGCGGGGACCCAGTACTTC.

The V and J genes are TRBV4-2 and TRBJ2-2; D is ambiguous. Trimming left V 1 base short and J 4 bases short, with 4 bases between. The CDR3 spans 13 residues. Germline V lookup: CDR1 LGHNA, CDR2 YNFKEQ. The CDR3 protein is CASSQAATGELFF. CDR3 bases: TGTGCCAGCAGCCAAGCGGCCACCGGGGAGCTGTTTTTT.

The chain links TRBV28 to TRBJ2-3; TRBD2 agrees at 12 bases. The CDR3 extends over 18 amino acids. In germline, CDR1 is MDHEN, CDR2 SYDVKM. The V and J ends lost 5 bases and 0 bases, in that order; junction bases with no gene match: 9. This CDR3 is CASSGVLGLAGSTDTQYF. CDR3 DNA sequence: TGTGCCAGCAGTGGAGTCCTAGGACTAGCGGGGAGCACAGATACGCAGTATTTT.

The genes are TRBV20-1 and TRBJ2-4, with D uncertain. TRBJ2-7 matches the DNA end more closely, so the J call is doubtful. Germline V gene sequence: CDR1 DFQATT, CDR2 SNEGSKA (reference sequence). The CDR3 is made up of 12 amino acids. In nucleotides, the CDR3 is TGCAGTGCTAAGGCTCGACCCTACGAGCAGTACTTC. As protein: CSAKARPYEQYF.

This clonotype has just a few counts. This chain connects TRBV21-1 to TRBJ2-7; the table's D call of TRBD1 was not tested on the DNA. TRBJ2-4 explains the end of the DNA better; the J call may be wrong. TRBV21-1 corresponds to a pseudogene. The CDR3 runs to 13 residues. As DNA, the CDR3 is TGTGCCAGCCCCGGTTCGGCTCAAAACATTCAGTACTTC. Its translation: CASPGSAQNIQYF.

This clonotype was seen only a few times. V is TRBV24-1 and J is TRBJ2-1; D remains unclear. The V end was cut by 4 bases, the J end by 6 bases, with 9 bases between. The germline V gene encodes CDR1 KGHDR and CDR2 SFDVKD. CDR3 length: 13 amino acids. The CDR3 DNA follows: TGTGCCACCAGTGACACCAACATCAATGAGCAGTTCTTC. This translates into CATSDTNINEQFF.

CDR3 sequence: CASSEADGSASSSYEQYF. The CDR3 coding sequence is TGTGCCAGCAGTGAAGCGGACGGATCGGCGTCGAGCTCCTACGAGCAGTACTTC. The rearrangement joins TRBV6-1 to TRBJ2-7; D gene uncertain. Trimming removed 0 bases at V and 0 bases at J, with 18 bases between. This CDR3 is built from 18 residues. Germline CDR1 is MNHNS and CDR2 is SASEGT.

The J gene is TRBJ1-1, the V gene TRBV7-2; no clear D gene. Germline V gene data show CDR1 as SGHTA and CDR2 as FQGNSA. Trimming pared 4 bases from V and 6 bases from J, leaving 18 bases between. The length of the CDR3 is 15 residues. CDR3 in amino acids: CASSSGIHGDAEAFF. Here the CDR3 DNA reads TGTGCCAGCAGCTCGGGGATCCACGGGGATGCTGAAGCTTTCTTT.

V gene TRBV3-1 combines with J gene TRBJ2-2; 10 bases match TRBD2. Trimming took 4 bases from V and 1 from J; bases not matched to a gene: 3. The CDR3 covers 16 residues. The germline V gene has CDR1 LGHDT and CDR2 YNNKEL (reference sequence). CDR3 nucleotide sequence: TGTGCCAGCAGCCCTAGCGGGAGCCGGAACACCGGGGAGCTGTTTTTT. As protein: CASSPSGSRNTGELFF.

V and J are TRBV7-8 and TRBJ2-5; D ambiguous. Trimming left V 2 bases short and J 3 bases short, with 7 bases between. The CDR3 extends over 13 amino acids. Germline V lookup: CDR1 SGHVS, CDR2 FQNEAQ. This CDR3 reads CASSLWGKETQYF. DNA for the CDR3: TGTGCCAGCAGCTTATGGGGAAAAGAGACCCAGTACTTC.

The V call is TRBV29-1, the J call TRBJ2-7; TRBD1 agrees at 9 bases. CDR1 SQVTM and CDR2 ANQGSEA come from the germline V gene. Unmatched junction bases numbered 4, after V lost 7 bases and J lost 3 bases. The CDR3 totals 12 residues. DNA for the CDR3: TGCAGCGGTACAGGGGGCAACTACGAGCAGTACTTC. Amino acid sequence: CSGTGGNYEQYF.

The chain has TRBV13 and TRBJ1-5; 7 bases map to TRBD1. Germline V lookup: CDR1 PRHDT, CDR2 FYEKMQ (reference sequence). This CDR3 has 16 amino acids. V lost 4 bases, J lost 3 bases, and 9 bases stayed unmatched. DNA of the CDR3: TGTGCCAGCAGCTCCGAAGTGGACAGGCCCAATCAGCCCCAGCATTTT. This translates into CASSSEVDRPNQPQHF.

To note about this clonotype: Just one base apart from a much larger clone, this may be a read error. The rearrangement joins TRBV9 to TRBJ2-1; D uncertain. The J call is in doubt because the DNA end fits TRBJ2-7 better. This CDR3 has 13 residues. CDR1 is SGDLS, CDR2 YYNGEE, per germline. CDR3 sequence: CASSAHPLNEQYF. In DNA, the CDR3 is TGTGCCAGCAGCGCCCATCCCTTGAATGAGCAGTACTTC.

This clonotype was detected many times. The chain is built from TRBV4-1 and TRBJ2-3, with D uncertain. Between the trimmed V and J ends, which lost 0 bases and 5 bases, there was a span of 12 bases. The CDR3 runs 15 residues. Germline CDR1 and CDR2: MGHRA and YSYEKL. The CDR3 nucleotides read TGCGCCAGCAGCCAAGAATCCCTGCTACAAGATACGCAGTATTTT. It encodes CASSQESLLQDTQYF.

This clonotype has only a few counts. The chain couples TRBV29-1 to TRBJ2-7, with TRBD1 matching over 8 bases. Germline V CDR1 and CDR2: SQVTM, ANQGSEA. This CDR3 has 13 residues. V shed 4 bases, J shed 3 bases, and the junction held 5 bases outside the gene matches. The CDR3 DNA follows: TGCAGCGTTGCACCAGGGGGCATCTACGAGCAGTACTTC. Amino acid sequence: CSVAPGGIYEQYF.

This clonotype was observed a few times. This CDR3 is CATSRDPLAGGWADTQYF. In DNA, the CDR3 is TGTGCCACCAGCAGAGATCCGCTAGCGGGAGGGTGGGCAGATACGCAGTATTTT. This chain connects TRBV15 to TRBJ2-3, with 12 bases identical to TRBD2. Germline V gene lookup returns CDR1 LNHNV and CDR2 YYDKDF (reference sequence). Losses at the gene ends were 0 bases for V and 4 bases for J; bases not matched to a gene: 8. The CDR3 has 18 amino acids.

As DNA, the CDR3 is TGCAGTGCTAGAGGTCTCGGCGGCCACTCCTACAATGAGCAGTTCTTC. Its protein is CSARGLGGHSYNEQFF. The J gene is TRBJ2-1, the V gene TRBV20-1, with D unresolved. V gave up 1 base and J gave up 0 bases, with 13 bases separating them. This CDR3 comprises 16 residues. CDR1 and CDR2 (germline): DFQATT, SNEGSKA (reference sequence).

CDR3 loop: CSARAVKGASNNQPQHF. CDR3 in DNA: TGCAGTGCTAGAGCGGTGAAGGGGGCAAGTAACAATCAGCCCCAGCATTTT. V is TRBV20-1 and J is TRBJ1-5, with TRBD1 matching over 7 bases. The CDR3 loop spans 17 amino acids. J was trimmed by 3 bases and V by 1 base; bases with no gene match: 12. Germline CDR1 reads DFQATT; CDR2 reads SNEGSKA (reference sequence).

This clonotype showed up just once. The chain uses TRBV9 and TRBJ2-7; 8 bases agree with TRBD2. This CDR3 spans 17 amino acids. The ends lost 3 bases at V and 0 bases at J; junction bases unmatched: 11. The germline CDR1 and CDR2 sequences are SGDLS and YYNGEE. CDR3 residues: CASSEGGGLVNSYEQYF. DNA of the CDR3: TGTGCCAGCAGCGAGGGGGGGGGACTAGTGAACTCCTACGAGCAGTACTTC.

This clonotype was counted a few times. This rearrangement joins TRBV6-1 to TRBJ2-1; perhaps TRBD2 as D (7 bases). The CDR3 spans 18 residues. CDR1 is MNHNS, CDR2 SASEGT, per germline. Trimming left V 6 bases short and J 9 bases short, with 30 bases between. The CDR3 DNA is TGTGCCAGCAGCCTTCGGGTAGGGCGGGACCGAAGGGGGGGTGAGCAGTTCTTC. It specifies CASSLRVGRDRRGGEQFF.